This TCR beta chain was recovered during a study of T cell responses to AZD1222 COVID-19 vaccine. The CDR3 loop spans 16 amino acids. The germline V gene encodes CDR1 DFQATT and CDR2 SNEGSKA (reference sequence). V was clipped by 3 bases and J by 5 bases, with 19 bases between them. Assay used: immunoSEQ multiplex PCR; TCRdb lists only in-frame clones, some missing. The top ten hold 1.5% to 2% of the sample, which has more than 120,000 clones, roughly nine tenths seen once. Source: peripheral blood, taken 28 days after the second AZD1222 dose. The chain has TRBV20-1 and TRBJ1-4, with D unclear. The TCR comes from an adult who received the AZD1222 COVID-19 vaccine. The CDR3 DNA sequence: TGCAGTGCTAGTAGGACGGAGGAGTTAAGGAATGAAAAACTGTTTTTT. It encodes CSASRTEELRNEKLFF.